The T cell receptor (beta chain) under discussion was sequenced for a study of T cells in Graves' hyperthyroidism and ophthalmopathy. Study summary: Peripheral blood was secured at the point of initial diagnosis, before any treatment.

The diagnoses drew upon clinical symptoms, serum thyroxine and TRAb, thyroid ultrasound and orbital computed tomography. The V and J ends lost 5 bases and 1 base respectively, with 17 bases between them. CDR3 length: 16 amino acids. Looked up from germline, CDR1 is SGHTA and CDR2 is FQGNSA. This clonotype was seen ten or more times. The antigen is not known. Study observations and caveats: Expanded thyroid clonotypes (above 0.001) were mostly also found in blood.

Authors of the study amplified TCR beta CDR3 regions from RNA transcripts. HTBI primers drove first-round RT-PCR of the TCR CDR3. TCRdb redid the calling of the multiplex PCR reads with MiXCR, one entry per CDR3 protein. The sample yields hundreds of thousands of distinct CDR3 sequences, under 20% seen once. The chain has TRBV7-2 and TRBJ1-1, with D possibly matching TRBD1 (6 bases). The sequencing sample was made of blood. The TCR originated in a woman aged 25 to 45 with Graves' hyperthyroidism. The CDR3 DNA reads as TGTGCCAGCAGCCCCCTGGTTGGGGGGGCGAACACTGAAGCTTTCTTT. This sequence encodes CASSPLVGGANTEAFF.